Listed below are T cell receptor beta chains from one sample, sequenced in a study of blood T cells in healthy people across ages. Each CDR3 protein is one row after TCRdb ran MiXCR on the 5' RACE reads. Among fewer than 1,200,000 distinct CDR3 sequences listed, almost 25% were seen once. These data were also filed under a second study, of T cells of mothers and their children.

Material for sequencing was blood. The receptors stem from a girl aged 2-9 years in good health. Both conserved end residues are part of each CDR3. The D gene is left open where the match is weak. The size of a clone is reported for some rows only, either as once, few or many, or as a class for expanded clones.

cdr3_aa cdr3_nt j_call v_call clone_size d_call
CASSKVLKVYEQYF TGTGCCAGCAGCAAAGTACTTAAGGTCTACGAGCAGTACTTC TRBJ2-7 TRBV21-1 few NA
CASNLSMKGETQYF TGTGCCAGCAACTTGTCGATGAAGGGGGAGACCCAGTACTTC TRBJ2-5 TRBV7-9 NA NA
CASSLTPGTGGSEQYF TGTGCCAGCAGCCTTACTCCCGGGACAGGGGGAAGCGAGCAGTACTTC TRBJ2-7 TRBV5-5 few TRBD1
CASSQDGGFGETQYF TGTGCCAGCAGCCAAGATGGAGGTTTTGGGGAGACCCAGTACTTC TRBJ2-5 TRBV14 few NA
CASSDLNEQYF TGCGCCAGCAGTGACTTAAACGAGCAGTACTTC TRBJ2-7 TRBV10-2 NA NA
CASSLWRNYGYTF TGTGCCAGCAGTTTGTGGCGTAACTATGGCTACACCTTC TRBJ1-2 TRBV28 few NA
CASSLSRENTIYF TGTGCCAGCAGCTTATCTAGGGAAAACACCATATATTTT TRBJ1-3 TRBV7-2 NA NA
CASSPRAATGQETQYF TGTGCCAGCAGCCCCCGGGCGGCCACAGGGCAAGAGACCCAGTACTTC TRBJ2-5 TRBV4-2 few NA
CASSLGAEGYTEAFF TGTGCCAGCAGCTTAGGGGCCGAGGGGTACACTGAAGCTTTCTTT TRBJ1-1 TRBV7-9 NA NA
CASSVGQGQISGANVLTF TGTGCCAGCAGCGTAGGCCAGGGTCAAATCTCTGGGGCCAACGTCCTGACTTTC TRBJ2-6 TRBV9 few NA
CSARDGVELTAYNEQFF TGCAGTGCTAGAGATGGGGTAGAGCTGACAGCCTACAATGAGCAGTTCTTC TRBJ2-1 TRBV20-1 NA NA
CASSQDLRDKAFF TGTGCCAGCAGCCAAGATTTGCGGGACAAGGCTTTCTTT TRBJ1-1 TRBV3-1 NA NA
CASSPRQDGGELFF TGTGCCAGCAGCCCCCGACAGGACGGCGGGGAGCTGTTTTTT TRBJ2-2 TRBV9 few NA
CSAQGSPYNEQFF TGCAGCGCACAGGGGAGCCCCTACAATGAGCAGTTCTTC TRBJ2-1 TRBV29-1 NA TRBD1
CSARGLAGSTDTQYF TGCAGTGCCAGGGGACTAGCGGGTAGCACAGATACGCAGTATTTT TRBJ2-3 TRBV20-1 few TRBD2
CASSLGWNQPQHF TGCGCCAGCAGCTTGGGTTGGAATCAGCCCCAGCATTTT TRBJ1-5 TRBV5-1 few NA
CASSRLAGENTGELFF TGTGCCAGCAGCCGACTAGCGGGGGAGAACACCGGGGAGCTGTTTTTT TRBJ2-2 TRBV6-2/TRBV6-3 NA TRBD2
CASSRQERYEQYF TGTGCCAGCAGCCGACAGGAACGGTACGAGCAGTACTTC TRBJ2-7 TRBV7-9 few NA
CSARTGTADYGYTF TGCAGTGCTAGAACAGGGACAGCCGATTATGGCTACACCTTC TRBJ1-2 TRBV20-1 few TRBD1